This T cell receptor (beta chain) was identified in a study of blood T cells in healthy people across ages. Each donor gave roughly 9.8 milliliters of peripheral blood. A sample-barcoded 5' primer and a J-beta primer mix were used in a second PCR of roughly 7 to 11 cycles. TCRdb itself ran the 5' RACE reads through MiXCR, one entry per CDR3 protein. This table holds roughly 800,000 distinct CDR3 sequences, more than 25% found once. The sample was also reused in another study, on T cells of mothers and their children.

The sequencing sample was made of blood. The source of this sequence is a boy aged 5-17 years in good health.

CDR3 sequence (DNA): TGTGCCAGCAGCCAAGATGGGAGAGGCTACACCTTC. Translating it yields CASSQDGRGYTF. The chain links TRBV14 to TRBJ1-2, with unresolved D. The CDR3 is made up of 12 amino acids. V lost 0 bases, J lost 8 bases, and 7 bases lay in between. Germline V CDR1 and CDR2: SGHDN, FVKESK.